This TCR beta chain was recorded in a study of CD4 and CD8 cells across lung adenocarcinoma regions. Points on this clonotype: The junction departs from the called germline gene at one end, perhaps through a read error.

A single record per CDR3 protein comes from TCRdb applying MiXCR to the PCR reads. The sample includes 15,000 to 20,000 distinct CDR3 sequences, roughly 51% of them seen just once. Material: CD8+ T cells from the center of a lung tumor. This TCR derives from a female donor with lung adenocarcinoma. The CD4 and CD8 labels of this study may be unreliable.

The CDR3 bases are TGTGCCAGCACTTCCGCGCGTGGCCCAGAGACGCAGTACTTT. It translates to CASTSARGPETQYF. This chain links TRBV27 with TRBJ2-5; D is uncertain. Looked up from germline, CDR1 is MNHEY and CDR2 is SMNVEV (reference sequence). The CDR3 is made up of 14 amino acids.